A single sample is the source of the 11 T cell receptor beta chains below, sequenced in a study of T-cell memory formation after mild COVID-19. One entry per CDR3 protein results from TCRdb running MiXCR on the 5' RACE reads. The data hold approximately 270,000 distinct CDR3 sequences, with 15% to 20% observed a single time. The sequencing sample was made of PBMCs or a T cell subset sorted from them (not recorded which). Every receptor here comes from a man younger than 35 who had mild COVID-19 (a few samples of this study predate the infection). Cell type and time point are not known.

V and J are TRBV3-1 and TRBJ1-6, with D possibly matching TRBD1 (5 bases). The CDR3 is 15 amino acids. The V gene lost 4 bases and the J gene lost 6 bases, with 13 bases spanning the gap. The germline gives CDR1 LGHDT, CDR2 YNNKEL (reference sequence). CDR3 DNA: TGTGCCAGCAGCCTGGGGACGGACGGTAATTCACCCCTCCACTTT. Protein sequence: CASSLGTDGNSPLHF.

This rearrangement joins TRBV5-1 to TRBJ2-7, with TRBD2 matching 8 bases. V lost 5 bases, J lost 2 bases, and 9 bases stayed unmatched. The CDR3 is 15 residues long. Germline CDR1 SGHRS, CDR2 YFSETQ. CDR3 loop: CASSRREGWPYEQYF. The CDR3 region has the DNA TGCGCCAGCAGTCGACGGGAGGGGTGGCCCTACGAGCAGTACTTC.

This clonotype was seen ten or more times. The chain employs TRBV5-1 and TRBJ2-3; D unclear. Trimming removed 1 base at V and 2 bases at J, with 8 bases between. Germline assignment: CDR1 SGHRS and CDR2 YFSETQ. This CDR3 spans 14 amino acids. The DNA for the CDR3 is TGCGCCAGCAGCTTGCGTCCATCCACAGATACGCAGTATTTT. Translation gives CASSLRPSTDTQYF. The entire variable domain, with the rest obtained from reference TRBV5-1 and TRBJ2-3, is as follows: KAGVTQTPRYLIKTRGQQVTLSCSPISGHRSVSWYQQTPGQGLQFLFEYFSETQRNKGNFPGRFSGRQFSNSRSEMNVSTLELGDSALYLCASSLRPSTDTQYFGPGTRLTVL.

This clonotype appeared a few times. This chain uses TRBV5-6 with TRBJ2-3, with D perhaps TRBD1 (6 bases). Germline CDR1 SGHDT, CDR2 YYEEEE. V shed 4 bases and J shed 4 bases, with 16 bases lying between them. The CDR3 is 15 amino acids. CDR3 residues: CASSLTTGPADTQYF. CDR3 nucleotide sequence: TGTGCCAGCAGCCTAACAACAGGGCCGGCAGATACGCAGTATTTT.

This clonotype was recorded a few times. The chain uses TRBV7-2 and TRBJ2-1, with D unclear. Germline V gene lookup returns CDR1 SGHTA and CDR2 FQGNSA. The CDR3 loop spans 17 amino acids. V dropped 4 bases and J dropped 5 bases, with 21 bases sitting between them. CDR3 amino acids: CASSSYHFTNEDNEQFF. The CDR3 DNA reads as TGTGCCAGCAGCTCCTATCACTTCACGAACGAAGACAATGAGCAGTTCTTC.

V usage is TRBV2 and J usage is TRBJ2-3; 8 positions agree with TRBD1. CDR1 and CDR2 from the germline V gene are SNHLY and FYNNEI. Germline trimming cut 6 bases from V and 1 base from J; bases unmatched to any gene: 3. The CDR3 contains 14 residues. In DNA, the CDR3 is TGTGCCAGCAGGCCGGGACAGGGCACAGATACGCAGTATTTT. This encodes CASRPGQGTDTQYF. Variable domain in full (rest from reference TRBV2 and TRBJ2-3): EPEVTQTPSHQVTQMGQEVILRCVPISNHLYFYWYRQILGQKVEFLVSFYNNEISEKSEIFDDQFSVERPDGSNFTLKIRSTKLEDSAMYFCASRPGQGTDTQYFGPGTRLTVL.

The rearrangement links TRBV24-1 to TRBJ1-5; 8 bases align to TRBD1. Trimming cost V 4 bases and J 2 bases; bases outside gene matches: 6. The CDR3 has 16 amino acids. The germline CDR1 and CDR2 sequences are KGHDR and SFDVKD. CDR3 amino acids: CATSDPGQGGNQPQHF. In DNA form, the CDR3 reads TGTGCCACCAGTGACCCCGGACAGGGAGGCAATCAGCCCCAGCATTTT.

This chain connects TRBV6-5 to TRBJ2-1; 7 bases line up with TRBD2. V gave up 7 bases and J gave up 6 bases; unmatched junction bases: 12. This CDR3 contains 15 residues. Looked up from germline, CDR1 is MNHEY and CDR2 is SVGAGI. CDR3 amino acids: CASNPGGSSGNEQFF. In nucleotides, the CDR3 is TGTGCCAGCAACCCCGGGGGGTCTAGCGGCAATGAGCAGTTCTTC.

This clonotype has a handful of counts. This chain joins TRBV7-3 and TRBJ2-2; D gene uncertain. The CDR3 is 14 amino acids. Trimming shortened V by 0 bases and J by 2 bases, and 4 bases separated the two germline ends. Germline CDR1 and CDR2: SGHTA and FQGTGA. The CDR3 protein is CASSLTPNTGELFF. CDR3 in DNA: TGTGCCAGCAGCTTAACGCCCAACACCGGGGAGCTGTTTTTT.

CDR3 DNA sequence: TGTGCCAGCAGTTCCCCGGGACACCTGAACACTGAAGCTTTCTTT. Amino acids: CASSSPGHLNTEAFF. V and J are TRBV28 and TRBJ1-1, with a possible D match to TRBD1 (6 bases). Germline V lookup: CDR1 MDHEN, CDR2 SYDVKM. V gave up 4 bases and J gave up 0 bases, with 12 bases separating them. The CDR3 totals 15 residues.

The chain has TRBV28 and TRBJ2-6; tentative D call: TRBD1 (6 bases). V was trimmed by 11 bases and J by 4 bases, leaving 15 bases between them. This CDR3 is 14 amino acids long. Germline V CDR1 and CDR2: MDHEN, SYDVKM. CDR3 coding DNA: TGTGCCGTCCTCCCAGGGGACGGGGCCAACGTCCTGACTTTC. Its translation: CAVLPGDGANVLTF. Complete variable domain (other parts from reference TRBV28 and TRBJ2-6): DVKVTQSSRYLVKRTGEKVFLECVQDMDHENMFWYRQDPGLGLRLIYFSYDVKMKEKGDIPEGYSVSREKKERFSLILESASTNQTSMYLCAVLPGDGANVLTFGAGSRLTVL.